This T cell receptor beta chain comes out of a study of blood T cell repertoires in COVID-19 (dated by TCRdb to about 2020). Background for the entire study: Samples from collaborators originated in the United States, Italy and Spain and spanned both the acute and convalescent phases of COVID-19. The material from the prospective study consisted of cDNA or gDNA derived from T cells, B-cell-depleted T cells, or PBMCs. Subjects who had been exposed to COVID-19, were actively infected with it, or had recovered from it provided the deeply sampled blood TCRbeta repertoires that made up the dataset. The repertoires were made available in a free public database intended to serve as a resource for research on the immune response to SARS-CoV-2. Samples were obtained from the ongoing ImmuneRACE study (first 160 participants) and from 1,254 subjects provided by 6 global collaborators. The sample metadata nearly always contained a de-identified subject ID, COVID-19 status, age in years and sex. Where HLA class I and class II types were available, the types were taken from metadata supplied by the sample provider, not from assay-based typing.

On the study overall, not on this receptor specifically: The quantity of clinical and demographic metadata differed by source and by participant and was supplied without curation.

CDR1 and CDR2, looked up from the germline V gene (reference sequence), are GTSNPN and SVGIG. The CDR3 contains 11 residues, cysteine and phenylalanine counted. The DNA shown is the 33-base CDR3, in frame from base 1. Trimming removed 1 base from V and 10 bases from J; the gene matches leave 1 base unexplained. TCRbeta CDR3 regions were amplified from genomic DNA using the immunoSEQ Assay, a bias-controlled multiplex PCR. From the authors' description of their analysis: Within the assay, amplification of reference gene primers was used to estimate how many nucleated cells each sample contained. Sequence reads were collapsed and filtered to measure the absolute abundance of every unique TCRbeta CDR3 rearrangement. For each sample, productive Simpson clonality was calculated as the square root of Simpson's diversity index across productive rearrangements. TCRdb took over this immuneACCESS table, retaining in-frame rearrangements with V and J assigned. Such tables are incomplete; in checked studies, under half of the missing clones stem from an unresolved V gene, and the remainder is unexplained. V, J and clone size derive from that table, while D and trimming were established from the DNA sequence. This sample has 250,000 to 400,000 clones in its table, and more than 75% of those were observed once. 1% of the sample is held by the ten biggest clonotypes.

A word on this clone: Its cognate antigen has yet to be identified. There are no base qualities to consult, and no much larger clone falls within one base.

The collaborating institutions used their own protocols to collect whole blood in K2EDTA tubes. For TCRbeta analysis, collaborators shipped samples as frozen whole blood, isolated PBMCs, or DNA extracted from either of those sample types. The material sequenced was peripheral blood. This TCR was recovered from a man in his forties or fifties with active or convalescent COVID-19. The chain was built from TRBV30 and TRBJ2-4, with 7 middle bases fitting TRBD2. The DNA is as follows: TGTGCCTGGAGTGCGCGGGAGATTCAGTACTTC. This yields the protein CAWSAREIQYF.